The T cell receptor (beta chain) described here comes from a study of molecular identifiers for immune sequencing clone quantification. Trimming removed 4 bases from V and 2 bases from J, with 21 bases in between. The germline V gene encodes CDR1 SGHAT and CDR2 FQNNGV. The CDR3 consists of 17 residues. TCR libraries were built in bulk with a published protocol and specific TCR primers. TCRdb recomputed calls from the PCR reads with MiXCR, one row per CDR3 protein. The sample lists 250,000 to 400,000 distinct CDR3 sequences; about a fifth were seen once. The study, taken as a whole, reports: Effector cells kept over 99% of their molecules in clones above 20 RNA copies, while naive cells kept under 1% there.

Ten or more counts support this clonotype. Its antigen is still unknown. Material for sequencing was naive CD8+ T cells from blood, with Jurkat cell RNA spiked in. The subset is: FACS-sorted CD8+CD4-CCR7+CD45RA+ naive T cells. The rearrangement uses TRBV11-2 and TRBJ2-7; D is possibly TRBD1 (6 bases). The TCR comes from a human donor in good health. Some libraries in this study had Jurkat cell RNA spiked in. The CDR3 loop reads CASSSGTPKTLAYEQYF. DNA for the CDR3: TGTGCCAGCAGCTCAGGGACACCAAAAACACTTGCCTACGAGCAGTACTTC.